The 3 T cell receptor beta chains listed next were all sequenced from one sample in a study of blood T cells in healthy people across ages. Next came a second PCR, run for about 7 to 12 cycles, which used a sample-barcoded 5' primer along with a J-beta primer mix. Each CDR3 protein is one row after TCRdb ran MiXCR on the 5' RACE reads. The table lists more than 650,000 distinct CDR3 sequences, about 20% of them singletons. Sequenced sample: blood. These receptors all come from a man in his 70s in good health.

This clonotype has a handful of counts. This chain uses TRBV25-1 with TRBJ2-3; no firm D call. Trimming shortened V by 1 base and J by 0 bases, and 11 bases separated the two germline ends. Germline V gene sequence: CDR1 MGHDK, CDR2 SYGVNS. The CDR3 sequence is 16 residues long. CDR3 nucleotide sequence: TGTGCCAGCAGTGAATTCACGGGTGTTAGCACAGATACGCAGTATTTT. Translation gives CASSEFTGVSTDTQYF.

The CDR3 DNA reads as TGTGCCAGCAGTTACTTGGTGGGAGGGTGGGATCAGCCCCAGCATTTT. Its translation: CASSYLVGGWDQPQHF. V gene TRBV6-6 combines with J gene TRBJ1-5, with D unresolved. The germline V gene encodes CDR1 MNHNY and CDR2 SVGAGI (reference sequence). Trimming shortened V by 1 base and J by 5 bases, and 15 bases separated the two germline ends. The CDR3 covers 16 residues.

Worth noting for this clonotype: This could be a read error, since a much larger clone is one nucleotide away. V is TRBV28 and J is TRBJ1-5; no firm D call. Germline values: CDR1 MDHEN, CDR2 SYDVKM. This CDR3 region has 12 residues. V was cut by 4 bases and J by 4 bases, with 5 bases left in between. The CDR3 reads CASSSMNQPQHF. The CDR3 DNA follows: TGTGCCAGCAGTTCCATGAATCAGCCCCAGCATTTT.